This T cell receptor beta chain came from a study of blood T cell repertoires in COVID-19. Background on the study: COVID-19 samples, acute and convalescent, were from the United States, Italy and Spain. In each case, the material was cDNA or gDNA derived from T cells, B-cell-depleted T cells, or PBMCs.

Study processing details: Reference gene primer amplification yielded estimated nucleated cell counts. This table comes from immunoSEQ multiplex PCR, and its TCRdb copy is limited to in-frame clones, with some not included. That table is the source of V, J and clone size, and D and trimming were worked out from the DNA. The sample records 70,000 to 100,000 clones, more than 85% being singletons. Sequencing was done on a sample of peripheral blood. This TCR came from a man aged 60 to 69 with acute or convalescent COVID-19.

CDR3 sequence (DNA): TGTGCCAGCAGCCTAGATGCTAGCGGGAGTGTCGCGCAGTATTTT. Encoded protein: CASSLDASGSVAQYF. The chain combines TRBV7-3 with TRBJ2-3, with 10 bases fitting TRBD2. The length of the CDR3 is 15 residues. Germline CDR1 is SGHTA and CDR2 is FQGTGA. J was trimmed by 10 bases and V by 5 bases; bases with no gene match: 12.